This T cell receptor beta chain was recovered during a study of radiotherapy plus CTLA-4 blockade in lung cancer (dated by TCRdb to between 2018 and 2020). In terms of the full investigation: Among enrolled patients, around 18% had an objective response and approximately 30% reached disease control. Study-wide findings and limitations: After treatment with radiotherapy and ipilimumab, TCR clones that originated in tumors expanded in peripheral blood. Increased serum interferon-beta after radiation, together with early dynamic changes in blood T cell clones, were reported to be the strongest predictors of response.

The germline V gene yields ENHRY for CDR1 and SYGVKD for CDR2. The germline V and J ends show losses of 4 bases and 2 bases respectively, and no gene match explains 6 bases of the junction. The CDR3 goes from the cysteine to the phenylalanine over 15 residues. Only the CDR3 DNA is retained, 45 bases long and in frame from the first base. A word on this clone: Its antigen target is currently unknown. No per-base quality is available; no much larger clone lies one base away.

In this study, focal radiation therapy paired with CTLA-4 blockade (ipilimumab) was tested in patients who had chemo-refractory metastatic non-small-cell lung cancer. The protocol used for the library was the immunoSEQ multiplex PCR assay. TCRdb mirrors the immuneACCESS table, restricted to in-frame sequences. Some clones are absent from its copies; in checked studies, under half trace to an unresolved V gene, and the reason for the others is unknown. This sample comprises 95,000 to 150,000 clones, about nine tenths of them detected only once. The ten biggest clones cover under 8% of the sample. The origin of this receptor is a human donor with non-small cell lung cancer that progressed on radiotherapy plus ipilimumab. The rearranged segments are TRBV10-3 and TRBJ2-3, with 7 junctional bases fitting TRBD2. Sequences were derived from peripheral blood, sampled from a patient treated with radiotherapy plus ipilimumab. The DNA reads as follows: TGTGCCATCAGTGTTACTAGCGCGGCCACAGATACGCAGTATTTT. It is translated as CAISVTSAATDTQYF.